The TCR beta chain under discussion was sequenced for a study of cytomegalovirus exposure and HLA in healthy donors. With 60 Vbeta and 13 Jbeta primers, the PCR was carried out. Profiled with immunoSEQ multiplex PCR; TCRdb holds only in-frame clones, not every one. This table has roughly 100,000 clones, 60% to 85% appearing once. Study-level points and caveats: The study labeled 164 TCR beta chains cytomegalovirus-associated. Reportedly, diagnosis of cytomegalovirus status by the classifier showed high specificity and sensitivity.

CDR3 length: 11 residues. Trimming took off 2 bases at V and 11 bases at J, with 7 bases between the two ends. The germline CDR1 and CDR2 sequences are LGHNT and FRNRAP. Donors were ostensibly healthy at sampling, although undocumented immune exposures were probable. About this clone itself: Its antigen is undetermined.

The sequenced material came from PBMCs. This receptor was obtained from a middle-aged woman in good health and CMV-seropositive. The V gene is TRBV12-5, the J gene TRBJ2-1; no firm D call. CDR3 in DNA: TGTGCTAGTGGTTTGTGGCCCCAGCAGTTCTTC. Encoded protein: CASGLWPQQFF.